This TCR beta chain was sequenced in a study of T cells after posttransplantation cyclophosphamide. Study results and caveats: Donor-recipient repertoire similarity was low at 1-2 months, rising over year one. Skin or GI-infiltrating T cells shared few TRB sequences with blood. Recipient CMV seropositivity and CMV reactivation strongly tracked TRB clonality.

About this clone itself: Its matching antigen is unknown.

Profiled with immunoSEQ multiplex PCR; TCRdb holds only in-frame clones, not every one. Of some 54,000 clones listed, 90% to 95% are singletons. The CDR3 covers 13 residues. Per the germline V gene, CDR1 is SNHLY and CDR2 is FYNNEI. Trimming took 6 bases from V and 5 from J, leaving 13 bases between them. This related bone marrow graft donor gave peripheral blood on the day of marrow donation. The J gene is TRBJ2-5, the V gene TRBV2; tentative D call: TRBD1 (6 bases). Sequencing was performed on PBMCs. This clonotype originated in a woman under 40 in good health and a related stem cell transplant donor. CDR3 loop: CASSVTGGETQYF. The CDR3 coding sequence is TGTGCCAGCAGCGTGACAGGTGGGGAGACCCAGTACTTC.